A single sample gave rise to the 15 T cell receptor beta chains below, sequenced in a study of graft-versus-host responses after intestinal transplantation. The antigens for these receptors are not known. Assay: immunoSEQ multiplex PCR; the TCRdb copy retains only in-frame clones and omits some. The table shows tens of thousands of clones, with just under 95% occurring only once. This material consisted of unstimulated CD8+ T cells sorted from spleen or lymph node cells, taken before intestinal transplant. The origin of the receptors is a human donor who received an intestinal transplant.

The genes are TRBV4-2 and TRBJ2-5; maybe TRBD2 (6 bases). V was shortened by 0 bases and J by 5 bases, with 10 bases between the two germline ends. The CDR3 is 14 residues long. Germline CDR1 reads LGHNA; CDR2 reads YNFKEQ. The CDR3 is CASSQEGEVETQYF. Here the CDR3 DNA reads TGTGCCAGCAGCCAAGAAGGGGAGGTGGAGACCCAGTACTTC.

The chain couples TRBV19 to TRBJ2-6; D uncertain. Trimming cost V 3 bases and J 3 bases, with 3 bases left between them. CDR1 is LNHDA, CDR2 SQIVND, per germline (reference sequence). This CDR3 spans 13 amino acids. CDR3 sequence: CASSISGANVLTF. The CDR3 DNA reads TGTGCCAGTAGTATTAGTGGGGCCAACGTCCTGACTTTC.

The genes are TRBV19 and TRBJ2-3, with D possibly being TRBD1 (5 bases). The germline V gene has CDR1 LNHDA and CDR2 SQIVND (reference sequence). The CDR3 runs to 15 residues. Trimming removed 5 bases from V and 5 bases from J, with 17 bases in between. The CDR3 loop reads CASSLSPGLGDTQYF. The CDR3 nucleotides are TGTGCCAGTAGTTTAAGTCCAGGGTTAGGAGATACGCAGTATTTT.

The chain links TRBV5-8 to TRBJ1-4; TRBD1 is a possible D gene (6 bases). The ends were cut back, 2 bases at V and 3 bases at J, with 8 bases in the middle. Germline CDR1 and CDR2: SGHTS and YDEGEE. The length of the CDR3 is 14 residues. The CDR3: CASSFGQPNEKLFF. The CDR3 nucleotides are TGTGCCAGCAGCTTTGGACAGCCTAATGAAAAACTGTTTTTT.

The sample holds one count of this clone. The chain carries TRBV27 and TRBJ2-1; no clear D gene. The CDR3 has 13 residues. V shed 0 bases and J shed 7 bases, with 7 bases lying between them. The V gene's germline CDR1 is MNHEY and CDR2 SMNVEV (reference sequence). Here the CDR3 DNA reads TGTGCCAGCAGTTTATCCTTTCTGAATGAGCAGTTCTTC. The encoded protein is CASSLSFLNEQFF.

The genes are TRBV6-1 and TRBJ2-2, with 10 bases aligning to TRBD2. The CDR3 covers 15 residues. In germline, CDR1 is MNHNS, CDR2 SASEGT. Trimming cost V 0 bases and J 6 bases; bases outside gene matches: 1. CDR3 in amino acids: CASSEAAGGPGELFF. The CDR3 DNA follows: TGTGCCAGCAGTGAAGCAGCGGGAGGGCCCGGGGAGCTGTTTTTT.

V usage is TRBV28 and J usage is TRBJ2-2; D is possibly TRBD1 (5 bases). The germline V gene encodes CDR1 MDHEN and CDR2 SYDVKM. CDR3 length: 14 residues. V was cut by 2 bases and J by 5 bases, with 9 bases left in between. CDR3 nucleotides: TGTGCCAGCAGTTTAACGACAGAAACCGGGGAGCTGTTTTTT. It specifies CASSLTTETGELFF.

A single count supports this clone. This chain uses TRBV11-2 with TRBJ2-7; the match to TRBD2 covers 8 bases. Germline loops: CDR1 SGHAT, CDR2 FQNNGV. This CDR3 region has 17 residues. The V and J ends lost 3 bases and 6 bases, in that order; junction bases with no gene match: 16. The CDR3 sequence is CASSFPTSPGLALEQYF. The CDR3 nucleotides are TGTGCCAGCAGCTTCCCTACCTCCCCCGGACTAGCTCTCGAGCAGTACTTC.

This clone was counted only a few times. The DNA for the CDR3 is TGTGCCGGAGGGTTAACCTACGAGCAGTACTTC. This gives the protein CAGGLTYEQYF. This chain links TRBV2 with TRBJ2-7; weak D call: TRBD2 (6 bases). This CDR3 has 11 residues. V lost 11 bases, J lost 2 bases, and 10 bases lay in between. Germline lookup yields CDR1 SNHLY and CDR2 FYNNEI. The full variable domain, its missing parts supplied by reference TRBV2 and TRBJ2-7, is EPEVTQTPSHQVTQMGQEVILRCVPISNHLYFYWYRQILGQKVEFLVSFYNNEISEKSEIFDDQFSVERPDGSNFTLKIRSTKLEDSAMYFCAGGLTYEQYFGPGTRLTVT.

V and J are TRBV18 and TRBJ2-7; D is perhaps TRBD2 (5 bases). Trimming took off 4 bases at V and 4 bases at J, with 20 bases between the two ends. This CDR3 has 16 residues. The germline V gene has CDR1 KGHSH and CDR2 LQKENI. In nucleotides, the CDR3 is TGTGCCAGCTCACTTCTGAATCCGGGGAGATGGTACGAGCAGTACTTC. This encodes CASSLLNPGRWYEQYF.

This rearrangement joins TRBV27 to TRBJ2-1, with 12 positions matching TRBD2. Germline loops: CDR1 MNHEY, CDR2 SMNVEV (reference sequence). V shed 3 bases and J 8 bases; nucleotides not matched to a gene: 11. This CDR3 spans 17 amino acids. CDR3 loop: CASSFLSSGGVGHEQFF. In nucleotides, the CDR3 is TGTGCCAGCAGTTTTCTGTCTAGCGGGGGGGTTGGGCATGAGCAGTTCTTC.

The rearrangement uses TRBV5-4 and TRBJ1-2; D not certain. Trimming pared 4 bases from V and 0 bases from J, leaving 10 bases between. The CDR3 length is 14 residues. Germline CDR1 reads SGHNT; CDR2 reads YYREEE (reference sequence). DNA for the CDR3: TGTGCCAGCAGCCCCCCGTTAGCTAACTATGGCTACACCTTC. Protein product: CASSPPLANYGYTF.

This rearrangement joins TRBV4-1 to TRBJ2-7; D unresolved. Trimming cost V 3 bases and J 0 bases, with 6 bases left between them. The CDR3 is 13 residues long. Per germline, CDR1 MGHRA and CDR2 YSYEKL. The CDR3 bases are TGCGCCAGCAGCCATACGAGCTCCTACGAGCAGTACTTC. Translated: CASSHTSSYEQYF.

The CDR3 bases are TGTGCCAGCAGCATATTACAGGGGTCTGAAGCTTTCTTT. It yields the protein CASSILQGSEAFF. The genes are TRBV7-2 and TRBJ1-1; 7 positions agree with TRBD1. Per the germline V gene, CDR1 is SGHTA and CDR2 is FQGNSA. The CDR3 is 13 amino acids. Trimming took 5 bases from V and 6 from J; bases not matched to a gene: 6.

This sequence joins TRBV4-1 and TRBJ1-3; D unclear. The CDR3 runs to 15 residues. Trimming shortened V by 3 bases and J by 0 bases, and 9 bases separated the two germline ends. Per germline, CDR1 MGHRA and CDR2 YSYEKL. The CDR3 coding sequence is TGCGCCAGCAGCCATGACACGAGCTCTGGAAACACCATATATTTT. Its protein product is CASSHDTSSGNTIYF.